Below are 5 T cell receptor beta chains sequenced from a single sample in a study of Tregs in tolerant kidney transplant recipients. The table came from immunoSEQ multiplex PCR; TCRdb's copy has only in-frame clones and leaves some out. The sample yields around 9,700 clones, about 93% seen once. For these TCRs, the target antigens are not known. The sample here was Tregs from blood cultured with allogeneic cells, taken before the transplant. These receptors were obtained from a human patient who received a combined kidney and bone marrow transplant.

The V gene is TRBV2, the J gene TRBJ2-7; 8 nucleotides agree with TRBD1. This CDR3 spans 17 amino acids. V lost 4 bases to trimming and J lost 3 bases; unmatched junction nucleotides: 14. CDR1 SNHLY and CDR2 FYNNEI come from the germline V gene. The CDR3 spells CASSGGQVLGLVYEQYF. The CDR3, as DNA: TGTGCCAGCAGTGGGGGACAGGTGCTAGGCTTGGTCTACGAGCAGTACTTC. Drawing the rest from reference TRBV2 and TRBJ2-7, the complete variable domain is EPEVTQTPSHQVTQMGQEVILRCVPISNHLYFYWYRQILGQKVEFLVSFYNNEISEKSEIFDDQFSVERPDGSNFTLKIRSTKLEDSAMYFCASSGGQVLGLVYEQYFGPGTRLTVT.

CDR3 sequence: CASSYVRSNYGYTF. The CDR3, as DNA: TGTGCCAGCAGTTACGTCAGATCTAACTATGGCTACACCTTC. The J gene is TRBJ1-2, the V gene TRBV6-5, with D uncertain. The CDR3 contains 14 residues. Trimming stripped 2 bases from V and 0 bases from J, with 7 bases between. Germline CDR1 reads MNHEY; CDR2 reads SVGAGI.

V and J are TRBV7-2 and TRBJ2-1; D is uncertain. CDR3 length: 14 amino acids. The germline CDR1 and CDR2 sequences are SGHTA and FQGNSA. V was clipped by 3 bases and J by 4 bases, with 10 bases between them. CDR3 in DNA: TGTGCCAGCAGCTTGGTCAGCCTTTACAATGAGCAGTTCTTC. Translation gives CASSLVSLYNEQFF. The entire variable domain, with the rest obtained from reference TRBV7-2 and TRBJ2-1, is as follows: GAGVSQSPSNKVTEKGKDVELRCDPISGHTALYWYRQSLGQGLEFLIYFQGNSAPDKSGLPSDRFSAERTGGSVSTLTIQRTQQEDSAVYLCASSLVSLYNEQFFGPGTRLTVL.

The genes are TRBV7-2 and TRBJ1-5, with TRBD1 identical over 7 bases. The germline CDR1 and CDR2 sequences are SGHTA and FQGNSA. The CDR3 has 14 residues. The trim removed 6 bases at V and 7 bases at J, leaving 9 bases unmatched. CDR3 region: CASSSGGFGQPQHF. The CDR3 nucleotides are TGTGCCAGCAGTTCAGGGGGTTTCGGACAGCCCCAGCATTTT.

The rearrangement joins TRBV9 to TRBJ1-2; D is ambiguous. The germline CDR1 and CDR2 sequences are SGDLS and YYNGEE. The CDR3 is made up of 13 amino acids. V gave up 4 bases and J gave up 4 bases, with 11 bases separating them. The CDR3 reads CASSHGLSYGYTF. As DNA, the CDR3 is TGTGCCAGCAGCCACGGCCTGTCCTATGGCTACACCTTC.